The entry below gives a single TCR beta chain sequence along with its context. Patients of the Seattle cohort, enrolled during active infection, were followed longitudinally. This entry belongs to a study of blood T cell repertoires in COVID-19. For the study at large: Spain, Italy and the United States supplied samples that represented acute and convalescent COVID-19. PBMCs, B-cell-depleted T cells, or T cells were the source of the cDNA or gDNA that made up the material.

In the study's own analysis: Quantification of nucleated cells was approximated via reference gene primer amplification. The repertoire was sequenced with immunoSEQ multiplex PCR; TCRdb's copy has only in-frame clones and lacks some. D and trimming come from the DNA, and the V and J calls and clone size come from that table. The sample comprises nearly 350,000 clones, about 88% of which are singletons, and more than 5.5% rests with the top ten. The V gene's germline CDR1 is SEHNR and CDR2 FQNEAQ (reference sequence). J was trimmed by 5 bases and V by 5 bases; bases with no gene match: 16. The CDR3 contains 18 residues.

This TCR derives from a woman aged 70-85 years with COVID-19, enrolled during active disease. The chain links TRBV7-9 to TRBJ2-3; 10 bases align to TRBD1. The sample comprised peripheral blood. The chain's CDR3 is CASSRTTGTGDGGDTQYF. CDR3 coding DNA: TGTGCCAGCAGCCGTACTACCGGGACAGGGGATGGAGGAGATACGCAGTATTTT.